The sample holds a few counts of the clone carrying this TCR beta chain. The target antigen is unknown. The data were obtained in a study of CD8 T cells in ankylosing spondylitis. Study outcomes and limitations: A motif of 7 to 9 highly homologous TCR beta variants was seen as apparently characteristic of ankylosing spondylitis blood.

V was clipped by 7 bases and J by 4 bases, with 3 bases between them. Per the germline V gene, CDR1 is KGHDR and CDR2 is SFDVKD. This CDR3 region has 11 residues. TCRdb independently ran MiXCR on the 5' RACE reads; one entry per CDR3 protein. The table lists under 450,000 distinct CDR3 sequences, 17% of them singletons. This TCR was recovered from a male donor with ankylosing spondylitis. Sequencing input: blood, either unsorted or a sorted T cell fraction (not recorded which). This rearrangement joins TRBV24-1 to TRBJ2-2, with D uncertain. The CDR3 sequence: CATSLTGELFF. In DNA, the CDR3 is TGTGCCACCAGCCTCACCGGGGAGCTGTTTTTT.